The text below deals with one T cell receptor beta chain. The sample comes from a study of a mutant IDH1 vaccine in newly diagnosed glioma. J lost 9 bases, V lost 4 bases, and 9 bases had no gene match. CDR1 is SNHLY, CDR2 FYNNEI, per germline. The CDR3 length is 15 residues. Time point described: baseline, week 1 (first vaccination visit). Noted treatment: pre-vaccination baseline after standard-of-care therapy. Assay used: immunoSEQ multiplex PCR; TCRdb lists only in-frame clones, some missing. The sample has fewer than 50,000 clones; around 80% are singletons. This specimen consisted of PBMCs, obtained from a glioma patient treated with radiotherapy, temozolomide or both. The rearrangement joins TRBV2 to TRBJ1-6; 7 bases align to TRBD1. This sequence was found in a man aged 35-49 years with glioma. Some clones in this sample may be carry-over from other donors' samples. This CDR3 reads CASSARQGRVSPLHF. CDR3 sequence (DNA): TGTGCCAGCAGTGCTCGACAGGGCCGGGTTTCACCCCTCCACTTT.